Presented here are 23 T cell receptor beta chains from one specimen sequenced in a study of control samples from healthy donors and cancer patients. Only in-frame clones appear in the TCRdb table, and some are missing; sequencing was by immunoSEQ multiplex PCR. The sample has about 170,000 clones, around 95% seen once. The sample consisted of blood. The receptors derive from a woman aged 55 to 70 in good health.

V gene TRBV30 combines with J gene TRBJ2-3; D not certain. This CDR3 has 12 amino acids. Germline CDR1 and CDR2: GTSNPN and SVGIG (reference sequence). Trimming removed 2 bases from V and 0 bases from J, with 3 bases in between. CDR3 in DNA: TGTGCCTGGAGTTCTAGCACAGATACGCAGTATTTT. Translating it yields CAWSSSTDTQYF.

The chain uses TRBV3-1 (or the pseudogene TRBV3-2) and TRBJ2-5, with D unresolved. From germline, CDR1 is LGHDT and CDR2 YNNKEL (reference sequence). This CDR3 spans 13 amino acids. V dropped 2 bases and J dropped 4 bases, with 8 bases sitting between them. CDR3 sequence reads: CASSQNLGETQYF. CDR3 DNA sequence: TGTGCCAGCAGCCAAAACCTAGGAGAGACCCAGTACTTC.

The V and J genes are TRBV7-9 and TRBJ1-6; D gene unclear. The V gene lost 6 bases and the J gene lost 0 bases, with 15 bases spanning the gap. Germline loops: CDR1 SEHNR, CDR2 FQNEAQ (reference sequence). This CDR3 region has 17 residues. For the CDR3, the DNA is TGTGCCAGCAGTCCTCTGGCCAGCCTCTCCTATAATTCACCCCTCCACTTT. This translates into CASSPLASLSYNSPLHF.

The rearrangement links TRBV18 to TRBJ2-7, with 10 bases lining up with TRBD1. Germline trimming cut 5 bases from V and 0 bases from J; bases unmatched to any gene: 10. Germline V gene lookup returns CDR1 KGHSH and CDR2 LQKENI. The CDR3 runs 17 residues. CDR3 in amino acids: CASSSTGGFSSSYEQYF. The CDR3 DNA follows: TGTGCCAGCTCATCGACAGGGGGCTTCTCCAGCTCCTACGAGCAGTACTTC.

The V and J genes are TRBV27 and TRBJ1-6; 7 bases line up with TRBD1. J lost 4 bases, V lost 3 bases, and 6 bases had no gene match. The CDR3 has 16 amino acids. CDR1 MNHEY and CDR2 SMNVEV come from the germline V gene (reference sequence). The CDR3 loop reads CASSFFQGGYNSPLHF. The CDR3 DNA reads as TGTGCCAGCAGTTTCTTTCAGGGGGGGTATAATTCACCCCTCCACTTT.

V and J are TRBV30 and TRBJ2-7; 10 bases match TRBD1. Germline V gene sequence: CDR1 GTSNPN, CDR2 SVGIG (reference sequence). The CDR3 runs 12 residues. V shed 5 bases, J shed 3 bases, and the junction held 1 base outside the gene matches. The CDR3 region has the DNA TGTGCCTGGGACAGGGGGCACTACGAGCAGTACTTC. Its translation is CAWDRGHYEQYF.

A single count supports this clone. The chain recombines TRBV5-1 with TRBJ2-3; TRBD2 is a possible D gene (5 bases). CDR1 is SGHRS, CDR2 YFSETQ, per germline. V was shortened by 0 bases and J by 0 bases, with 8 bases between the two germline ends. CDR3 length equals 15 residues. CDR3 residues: CASSLETGSTDTQYF. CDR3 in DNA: TGCGCCAGCAGCTTGGAGACGGGGAGCACAGATACGCAGTATTTT.

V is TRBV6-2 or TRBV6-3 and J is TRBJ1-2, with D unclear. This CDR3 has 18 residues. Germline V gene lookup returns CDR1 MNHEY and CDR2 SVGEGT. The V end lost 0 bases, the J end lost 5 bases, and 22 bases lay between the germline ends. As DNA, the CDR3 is TGTGCCAGCAGTTACTCGAATAAGCGGCCCGACCGGACTTATGGCTACACCTTC. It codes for CASSYSNKRPDRTYGYTF.

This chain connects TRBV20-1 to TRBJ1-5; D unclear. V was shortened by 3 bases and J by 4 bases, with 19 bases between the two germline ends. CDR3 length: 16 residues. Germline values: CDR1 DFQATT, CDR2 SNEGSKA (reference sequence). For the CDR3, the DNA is TGCAGTGCTAGTATGGCCCTGGGGATGGGGAATCAGCCCCAGCATTTT. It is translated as CSASMALGMGNQPQHF.

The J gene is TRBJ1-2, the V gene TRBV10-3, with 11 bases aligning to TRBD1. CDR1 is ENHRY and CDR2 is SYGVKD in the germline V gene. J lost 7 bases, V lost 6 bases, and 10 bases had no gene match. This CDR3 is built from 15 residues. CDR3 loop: CAIRRTGGEYGGYTF. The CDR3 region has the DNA TGTGCCATCAGGAGGACAGGGGGCGAATATGGTGGCTACACCTTC.

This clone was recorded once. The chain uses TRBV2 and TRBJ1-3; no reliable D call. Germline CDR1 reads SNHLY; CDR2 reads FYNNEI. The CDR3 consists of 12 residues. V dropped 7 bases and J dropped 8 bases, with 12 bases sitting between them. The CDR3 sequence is CASKSLVDTIYF. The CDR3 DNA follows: TGTGCCAGCAAGAGCTTGGTAGACACCATATATTTT.

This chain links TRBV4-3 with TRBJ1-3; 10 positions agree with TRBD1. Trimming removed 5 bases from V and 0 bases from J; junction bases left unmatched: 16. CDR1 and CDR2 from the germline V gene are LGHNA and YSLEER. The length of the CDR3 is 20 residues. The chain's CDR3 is CASSGYRGTGVSVSGNTIYF. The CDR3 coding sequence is TGCGCCAGCAGCGGATACCGCGGGACAGGGGTCTCTGTCTCTGGAAACACCATATATTTT.

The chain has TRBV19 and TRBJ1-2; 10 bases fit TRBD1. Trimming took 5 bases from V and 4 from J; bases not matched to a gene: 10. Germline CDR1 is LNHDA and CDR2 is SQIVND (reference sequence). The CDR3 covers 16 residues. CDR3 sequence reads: CASSSQTGTGVYGYTF. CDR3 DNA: TGTGCCAGTAGTTCTCAGACCGGGACAGGGGTCTATGGCTACACCTTC.

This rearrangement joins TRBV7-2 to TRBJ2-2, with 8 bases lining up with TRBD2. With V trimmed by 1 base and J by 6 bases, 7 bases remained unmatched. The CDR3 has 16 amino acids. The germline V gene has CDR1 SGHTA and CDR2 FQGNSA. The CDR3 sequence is CASSLGGTSIPGELFF. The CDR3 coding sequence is TGTGCCAGCAGCTTAGGCGGGACTAGTATTCCCGGGGAGCTGTTTTTT.

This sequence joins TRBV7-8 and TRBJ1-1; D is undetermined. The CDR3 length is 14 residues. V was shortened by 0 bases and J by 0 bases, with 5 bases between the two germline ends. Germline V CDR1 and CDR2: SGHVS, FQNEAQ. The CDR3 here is CASSLAPVNTEAFF. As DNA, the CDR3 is TGTGCCAGCAGCTTAGCGCCAGTGAACACTGAAGCTTTCTTT.

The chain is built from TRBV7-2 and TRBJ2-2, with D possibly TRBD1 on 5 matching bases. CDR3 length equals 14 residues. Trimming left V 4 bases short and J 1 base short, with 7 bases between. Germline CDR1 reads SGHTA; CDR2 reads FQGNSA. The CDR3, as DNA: TGTGCCAGCAGCTACCAGGGGAACACCGGGGAGCTGTTTTTT. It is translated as CASSYQGNTGELFF. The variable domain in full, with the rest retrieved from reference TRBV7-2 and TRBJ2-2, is GAGVSQSPSNKVTEKGKDVELRCDPISGHTALYWYRQSLGQGLEFLIYFQGNSAPDKSGLPSDRFSAERTGGSVSTLTIQRTQQEDSAVYLCASSYQGNTGELFFGEGSRLTVL.

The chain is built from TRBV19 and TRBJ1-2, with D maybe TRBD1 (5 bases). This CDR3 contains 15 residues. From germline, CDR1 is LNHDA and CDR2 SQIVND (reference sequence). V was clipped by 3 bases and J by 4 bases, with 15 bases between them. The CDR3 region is CASSIERQSVYGYTF. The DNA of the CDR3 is TGTGCCAGTAGTATCGAGAGACAGTCAGTCTATGGCTACACCTTC.

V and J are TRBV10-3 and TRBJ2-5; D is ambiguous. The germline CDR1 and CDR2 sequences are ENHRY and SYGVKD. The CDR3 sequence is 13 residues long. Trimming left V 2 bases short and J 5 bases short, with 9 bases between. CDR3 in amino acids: CAISERTAETQYF. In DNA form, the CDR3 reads TGTGCCATCAGTGAGCGTACAGCCGAGACCCAGTACTTC.

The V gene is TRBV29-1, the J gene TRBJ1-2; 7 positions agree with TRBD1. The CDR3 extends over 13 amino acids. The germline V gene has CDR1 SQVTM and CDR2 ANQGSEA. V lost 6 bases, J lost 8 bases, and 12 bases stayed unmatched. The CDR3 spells CSVMERRGLGYTF. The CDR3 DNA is TGCAGCGTAATGGAGCGGAGGGGGCTAGGCTACACCTTC.

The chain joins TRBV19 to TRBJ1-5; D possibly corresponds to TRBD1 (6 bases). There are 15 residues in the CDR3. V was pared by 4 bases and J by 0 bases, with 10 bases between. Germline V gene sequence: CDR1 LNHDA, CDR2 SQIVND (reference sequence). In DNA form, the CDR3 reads TGTGCCAGTAGTACCGGGACAAATAGCAATCAGCCCCAGCATTTT. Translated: CASSTGTNSNQPQHF.

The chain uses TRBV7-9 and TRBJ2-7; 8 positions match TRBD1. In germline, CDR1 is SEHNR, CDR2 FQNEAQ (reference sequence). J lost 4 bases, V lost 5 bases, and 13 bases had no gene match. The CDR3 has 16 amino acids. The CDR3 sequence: CASSPALAGGFYEQYF. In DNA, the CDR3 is TGTGCCAGCAGCCCCGCCCTGGCAGGGGGCTTTTACGAGCAGTACTTC.

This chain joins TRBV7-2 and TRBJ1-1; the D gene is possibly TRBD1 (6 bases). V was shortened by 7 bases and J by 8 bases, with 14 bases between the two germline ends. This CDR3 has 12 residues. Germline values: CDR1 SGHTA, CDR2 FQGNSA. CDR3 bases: TGTGCCAGCAATTTTTACAGGGCCGAAGCTTTCTTT. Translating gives CASNFYRAEAFF.

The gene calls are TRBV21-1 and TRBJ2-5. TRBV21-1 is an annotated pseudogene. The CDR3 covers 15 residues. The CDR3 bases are TGTGCCAGCAGTCCTACGGGGCAGGGCAGGGAGACCCAGTACTTC. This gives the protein CASSPTGQGRETQYF.